The T cell receptor (beta chain) under discussion was sequenced for a study of T cell repertoires in cytomegalovirus infection. Study in general: It can be stated that public TCR beta signatures indicated CMV infection as well as a matching HLA type.

One entry per CDR3 protein results from TCRdb running MiXCR on the reads. This table has 150,000 to 200,000 distinct CDR3 sequences, about 15% appearing once. The sequence came from a human donor in good health (CMV status not recorded). Some clones in this sample may be carry-over from other donors' samples. Specimen: PBMCs.

The CDR3 bases are TGCAGCGTTGAAGGACGAGTTAGCGGAACGGGGGAGCAGTACTTC. Its protein is CSVEGRVSGTGEQYF. This rearrangement joins TRBV29-1 to TRBJ2-7; TRBD2 is a possible D gene (6 bases). V gave up 1 base and J gave up 7 bases, with 20 bases separating them. The CDR3 sequence is 15 residues long. Germline CDR1 and CDR2: SQVTM and ANQGSEA.